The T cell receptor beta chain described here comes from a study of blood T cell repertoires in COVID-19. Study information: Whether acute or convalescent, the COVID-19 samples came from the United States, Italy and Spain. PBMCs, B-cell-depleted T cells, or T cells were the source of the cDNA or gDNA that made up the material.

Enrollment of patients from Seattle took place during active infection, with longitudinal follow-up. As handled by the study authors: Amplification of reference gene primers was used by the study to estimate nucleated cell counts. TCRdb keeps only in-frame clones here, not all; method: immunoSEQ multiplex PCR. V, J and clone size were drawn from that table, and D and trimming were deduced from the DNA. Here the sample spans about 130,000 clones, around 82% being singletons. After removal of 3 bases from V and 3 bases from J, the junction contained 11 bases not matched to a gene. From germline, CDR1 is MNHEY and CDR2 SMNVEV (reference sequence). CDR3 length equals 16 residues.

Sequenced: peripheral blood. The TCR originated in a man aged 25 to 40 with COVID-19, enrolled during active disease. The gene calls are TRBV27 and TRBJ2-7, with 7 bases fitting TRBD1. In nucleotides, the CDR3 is TGTGCCAGCAGTTTTGCCGGTGGGACAGTAGGCTACGAGCAGTACTTC. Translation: CASSFAGGTVGYEQYF.